The 15 T cell receptor beta chains in this list originate from one sample, sequenced in a study of cytomegalovirus exposure and HLA in healthy donors. Primers included in the PCR were 60 Vbeta and 13 Jbeta primers. This table comes from immunoSEQ multiplex PCR, and its TCRdb copy is limited to in-frame clones, with some not included. Among under 200,000 clones listed, around 68% were seen once. What was sequenced was PBMCs. The receptor source for this set is a man aged 50-60 years in good health and CMV-seronegative.

This sequence joins TRBV4-3 and TRBJ2-1; 8 nucleotides match TRBD2. CDR1 and CDR2 (germline): LGHNA, YSLEER. V shed 1 base, J shed 0 bases, and the junction held 2 bases outside the gene matches. The CDR3 covers 16 residues. CDR3 amino acids: CASSQGRGASYNEQFF. As DNA, the CDR3 is TGCGCCAGCAGCCAAGGGCGGGGGGCCTCCTACAATGAGCAGTTCTTC.

The CDR3 DNA is TGTGCCAGCAGTGAAAAGATAGATTACAATGAGCAGTTCTTC. Translating it yields CASSEKIDYNEQFF. The chain joins TRBV6-1 to TRBJ2-1; no definite D call. The V end was cut by 2 bases, the J end by 4 bases, with 9 bases between. The germline gives CDR1 MNHNS, CDR2 SASEGT. The CDR3 runs 14 residues.

The rearrangement links TRBV5-6 to TRBJ2-1; 9 bases line up with TRBD2. After removal of 0 bases from V and 4 bases from J, the junction contained 2 bases not matched to a gene. Germline assignment: CDR1 SGHDT and CDR2 YYEEEE. This CDR3 is 15 amino acids long. The DNA of the CDR3 is TGTGCCAGCAGCTTGGGACTAGCGGATTACAATGAGCAGTTCTTC. This sequence encodes CASSLGLADYNEQFF.

There are a few counts of this clone. The chain couples TRBV28 to TRBJ1-5, with 9 bases aligning to TRBD1. J was trimmed by 5 bases and V by 6 bases; bases with no gene match: 11. The CDR3 totals 16 residues. Germline V gene lookup returns CDR1 MDHEN and CDR2 SYDVKM. The CDR3 nucleotides read TGTGCCAGCAGCTCTCCGAGGACAGGGGCCTATCAGCCCCAGCATTTT. It codes for CASSSPRTGAYQPQHF.

The chain joins TRBV28 to TRBJ1-3, with no clear D. V lost 6 bases and J 4 bases, leaving 10 bases between the germline ends. The CDR3 runs 13 residues. Per the germline V gene, CDR1 is MDHEN and CDR2 is SYDVKM. This CDR3 is CASRETVGNTIYF. As DNA, the CDR3 is TGTGCCAGCAGAGAAACAGTGGGAAACACCATATATTTT.

The chain employs TRBV6-5 and TRBJ2-1; D is perhaps TRBD2 (6 bases). This CDR3 contains 14 residues. The ends were cut back, 5 bases at V and 4 bases at J, with 12 bases in the middle. Per germline, CDR1 MNHEY and CDR2 SVGAGI. In DNA, the CDR3 is TGTGCCAGCAGTAGGACTACTGGATACAATGAGCAGTTCTTC. The encoded protein is CASSRTTGYNEQFF.

This chain uses TRBV6-6 with TRBJ2-2; TRBD2 matches at 14 bases. Germline V CDR1 and CDR2: MNHNY, SVGAGI (reference sequence). This CDR3 region has 16 residues. The V segment lost 5 bases and the J segment 7 bases; nucleotides outside the gene matches: 6. CDR3 in DNA: TGTGCCAGCAGTGGACTAGCGGGGGGACAGGGCGGGGAGCTGTTTTTT. It translates to CASSGLAGGQGGELFF.

The chain couples TRBV10-1 to TRBJ2-3; 9 bases fit TRBD2. Germline CDR1 is WNHNN and CDR2 is SYGVQD (reference sequence). The CDR3 runs to 16 residues. The V and J ends lost 3 bases and 4 bases, in that order; junction bases with no gene match: 8. CDR3 sequence: CASSDPGAGGPDTQYF. The CDR3 DNA is TGCGCCAGCAGTGACCCGGGGGCGGGGGGGCCAGATACGCAGTATTTT.

The rearrangement links TRBV12-5 to TRBJ2-7; D unresolved. The CDR3 covers 10 residues. V was clipped by 6 bases and J by 4 bases, with 4 bases between them. CDR1 is LGHNT and CDR2 is FRNRAP in the germline V gene. The chain's CDR3 is CASGAYEQYF. For the CDR3, the DNA is TGTGCTAGTGGAGCATACGAGCAGTACTTC.

The V call is TRBV6-5, the J call TRBJ1-2; 7 nucleotides align to TRBD1. V lost 5 bases to trimming and J lost 3 bases; unmatched junction nucleotides: 3. The germline V gene encodes CDR1 MNHEY and CDR2 SVGAGI. CDR3 length: 13 amino acids. The CDR3 DNA is TGTGCCAGCAGTCGCAGGGGGGACTATGGCTACACCTTC. It encodes CASSRRGDYGYTF.

The V and J genes are TRBV6-6 and TRBJ2-7, with 7 bases identical to TRBD1. Germline V gives CDR1 MNHNY, CDR2 SVGAGI (reference sequence). CDR3 size: 14 residues. V was pared by 2 bases and J by 6 bases, with 7 bases of the junction left unmatched. The CDR3 DNA sequence: TGTGCCAGCAGTTACGACAGGGCAAGAGGCGAGCAGTACTTC. The encoded protein is CASSYDRARGEQYF.

This chain joins TRBV12-5 and TRBJ2-5; D is unclear. Germline V CDR1 and CDR2: LGHNT, FRNRAP. Trimming removed 0 bases at V and 4 bases at J, with 9 bases between. CDR3 length: 14 amino acids. The CDR3 nucleotides read TGTGCTAGTGGTTTGGTACAGAGTAGAGAGACCCAGTACTTC. Amino acids: CASGLVQSRETQYF.

The chain recombines TRBV5-6 with TRBJ2-3; 9 nucleotides align to TRBD2. The CDR3 runs 16 residues. The junction had 8 bases not matched to a gene; V was cut back by 4 bases and J by 2 bases. CDR1 and CDR2 (germline): SGHDT, YYEEEE. The CDR3 sequence is CASSLLGLAYTDTQYF. CDR3 DNA sequence: TGTGCCAGCAGCCTACTGGGACTAGCTTACACAGATACGCAGTATTTT.

V and J are TRBV2 and TRBJ1-1; the match to TRBD1 covers 8 bases. V lost 6 bases to trimming and J lost 5 bases; unmatched junction nucleotides: 11. This CDR3 is built from 15 residues. CDR1 SNHLY and CDR2 FYNNEI come from the germline V gene. This CDR3 reads CASRHNGQGVTEAFF. The CDR3 DNA reads as TGTGCCAGCAGGCACAACGGACAGGGCGTGACTGAAGCTTTCTTT.

This chain uses TRBV4-1 with TRBJ1-6; possibly TRBD1 for D (6 bases). V gave up 3 bases and J gave up 7 bases, with 16 bases separating them. CDR1 and CDR2 from the germline V gene are MGHRA and YSYEKL. CDR3 length equals 16 residues. CDR3 in DNA: TGCGCCAGCAGCCAGGTCCTTACAGGGACGAATTCACCCCTCCACTTT. Its protein is CASSQVLTGTNSPLHF.